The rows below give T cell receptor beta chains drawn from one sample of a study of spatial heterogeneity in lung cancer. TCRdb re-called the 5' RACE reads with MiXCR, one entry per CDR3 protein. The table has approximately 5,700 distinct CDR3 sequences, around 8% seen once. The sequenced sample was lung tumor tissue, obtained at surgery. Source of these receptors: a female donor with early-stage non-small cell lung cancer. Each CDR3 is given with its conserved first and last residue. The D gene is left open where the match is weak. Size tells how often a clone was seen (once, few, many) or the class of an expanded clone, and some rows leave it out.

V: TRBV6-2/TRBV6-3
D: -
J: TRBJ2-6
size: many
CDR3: CASTEDAGANVLTF
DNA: TGTGCCAGCACCGAAGATGCTGGGGCCAACGTCCTGACTTTC

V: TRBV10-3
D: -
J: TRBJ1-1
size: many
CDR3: CAIEAGHRGNTEAFF
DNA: TGTGCCATCGAAGCGGGACACCGTGGGAACACTGAAGCTTTCTTT

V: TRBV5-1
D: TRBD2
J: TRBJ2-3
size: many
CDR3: CASSLALLAGGRVDTQYF
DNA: TGCGCCAGCAGCTTGGCCTTACTAGCGGGGGGGCGAGTAGATACGCAGTATTTT

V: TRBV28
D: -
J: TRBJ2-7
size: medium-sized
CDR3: CASRQLRVKNDEQYF
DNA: TGTGCCAGCAGACAACTCCGGGTAAAAAACGACGAGCAGTACTTC

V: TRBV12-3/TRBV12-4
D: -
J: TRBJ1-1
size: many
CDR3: CASSFRGSEAFF
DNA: TGTGCCAGCAGTTTCAGGGGTAGTGAAGCTTTCTTT

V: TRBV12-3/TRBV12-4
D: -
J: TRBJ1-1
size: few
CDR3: CASSSVRQELKAFF
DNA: TGTGCCAGCAGTTCGGTTCGACAGGAGCTAAAAGCTTTCTTT

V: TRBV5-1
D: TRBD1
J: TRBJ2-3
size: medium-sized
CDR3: CASSLGGQRTDTQYF
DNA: TGCGCCAGCAGCTTGGGGGGACAGCGCACAGATACGCAGTATTTT

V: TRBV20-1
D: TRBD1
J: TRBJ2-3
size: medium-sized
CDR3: CSANPPGGMADTQYF
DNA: TGCAGTGCTAACCCCCCAGGGGGCATGGCAGATACGCAGTATTTT

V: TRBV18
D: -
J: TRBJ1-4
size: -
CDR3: CASSGDEKLFF
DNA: TGTGCCAGCTCCGGGGACGAAAAACTGTTTTTT

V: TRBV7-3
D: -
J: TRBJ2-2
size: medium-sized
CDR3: CASSLFSSSQTHTGELFF
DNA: TGTGCCAGCAGCTTATTCTCTAGCAGCCAGACGCACACCGGGGAGCTGTTTTTT

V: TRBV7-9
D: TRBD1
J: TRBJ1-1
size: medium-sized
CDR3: CASSTEGQGAFF
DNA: TGTGCCAGCAGCACAGAGGGACAGGGGGCTTTCTTT

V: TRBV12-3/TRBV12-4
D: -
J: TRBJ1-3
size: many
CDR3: CASRTGRSGNTIYF
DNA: TGTGCCAGCAGGACAGGTCGCTCTGGAAACACCATATATTTT

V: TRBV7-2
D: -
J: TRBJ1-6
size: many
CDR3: CASSLQPLGTRGSPLHF
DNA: TGTGCCAGCAGCTTACAGCCTCTGGGGACGCGTGGTTCACCCCTCCACTTT

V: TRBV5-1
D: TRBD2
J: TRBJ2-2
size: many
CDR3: CATWGSGTTGELFF
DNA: TGCGCCACCTGGGGTAGCGGGACCACCGGGGAGCTGTTTTTT

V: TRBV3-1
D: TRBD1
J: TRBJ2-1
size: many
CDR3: CASSLRRTGQNEQFF
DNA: TGTGCCAGCAGCCTCCGACGGACAGGGCAAAATGAGCAGTTCTTC

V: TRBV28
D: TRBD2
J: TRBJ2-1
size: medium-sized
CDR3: CASSSPGLAGEQFF
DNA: TGTGCCAGCAGTTCTCCGGGACTAGCGGGCGAGCAGTTCTTC

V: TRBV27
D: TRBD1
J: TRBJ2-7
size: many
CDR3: CASSLNHPRTGHEQYF
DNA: TGTGCCAGCAGTTTAAATCATCCCAGGACAGGGCACGAGCAGTACTTC

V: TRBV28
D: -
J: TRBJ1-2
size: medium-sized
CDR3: CASRSRSYRGGYTF
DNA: TGTGCCAGCAGGTCCAGGTCCTATCGGGGTGGCTACACCTTC

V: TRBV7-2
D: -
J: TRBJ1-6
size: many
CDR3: CASSLRVGGRTPLHF
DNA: TGTGCCAGCAGCCTGCGCGTGGGGGGGCGGACACCCCTCCACTTT

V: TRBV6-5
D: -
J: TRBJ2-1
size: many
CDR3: CASSYLRGASGEQFF
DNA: TGTGCCAGCAGTTACCTCCGTGGGGCTAGTGGGGAGCAGTTCTTC